This T cell receptor beta chain was profiled in a study of cytotoxic CD8 clonotypes in ibrutinib-treated CLL. Germline-derived CDR1 and CDR2 are SGDLS and YYNGEE. CDR3 length: 14 amino acids. With 4 bases removed from V and 1 base from J, the gap between germline ends came to 11 bases. TCRdb keeps only in-frame clones here, not all; method: immunoSEQ multiplex PCR. Of 250,000 to 350,000 clones listed, approximately 79% were seen once; the top ten hold about 5%. The receptor's source is a human donor with chronic lymphocytic leukemia. The material was PBMCs, obtained at disease progression, from a patient treated with ibrutinib. This chain connects TRBV9 to TRBJ2-5; the D call may be TRBD1 or TRBD2 (5 bases each). CDR3 loop: CASSRWGIQETQYF. In DNA form, the CDR3 reads TGTGCCAGCAGCCGCTGGGGGATCCAAGAGACCCAGTACTTC.